Below, 24 T cell receptor beta chains from the same sample are listed, as sequenced in a study of T cells in women clearing cervical HPV infection. Profiling relied on immunoSEQ multiplex PCR, and the TCRdb table lists in-frame clones only, not all of them. The sample has roughly 42,000 clones, and its top ten clones hold more than 1%. The sequencing sample was made of blood buffy coat. These receptors were taken from a woman between 18 and 70 years old with a cervical HPV16 infection that either progressed to CIN3+ or cleared (not recorded which).

A note on this clone: The read terminates 3 residues ahead of where the CDR3 ends, so the germline J gene completes it. The chain combines TRBV20-1 with TRBJ1-2, with 7 nucleotides matching TRBD1. Germline CDR1 is DFQATT and CDR2 is SNEGSKA (reference sequence). This CDR3 is 13 amino acids long. The CDR3 protein is CSARIDRERGYTF. The DNA read from the CDR3 is TGCAGTGCTAGAATCGACAGGGAGAGAGGC.

Turning to this clone: Coverage ceases 3 residues before the CDR3 finishes, and the germline J gene fills in the end. This sequence joins TRBV20-1 and TRBJ2-1; D is perhaps TRBD2 (6 bases). V lost 3 bases to trimming and J lost 4 bases, with 16 bases between them. The CDR3 spans 15 residues. Germline lookup yields CDR1 DFQATT and CDR2 SNEGSKA (reference sequence). The CDR3 here is CSASPGAGRYNEQFF. The covered CDR3 bases are TGCAGTGCTAGTCCCGGGGCGGGGCGGTACAATGAG.

Turning to this clone: The read ends 3 residues before the CDR3 terminus; that terminus is restored from the germline J gene. This rearrangement joins TRBV7-9 to TRBJ1-2; the match to TRBD1 covers 8 bases. This CDR3 comprises 15 residues. Germline V gene lookup returns CDR1 SEHNR and CDR2 FQNEAQ (reference sequence). J lost 1 base, V lost 4 bases, and 5 bases had no gene match. The CDR3 loop reads CASSYGQGHNYGYTF. The covered CDR3 bases are TGTGCCAGCAGCTATGGACAGGGTCATAACTATGGC.

Comments on this clone: With the read ending 3 residues before the CDR3 end, the germline J gene is used to fill in that end. The rearrangement links TRBV11-2 to TRBJ2-4; weak D call: TRBD2 (6 bases). The germline V and J ends were trimmed by 8 bases and 9 bases, with 14 bases remaining between them. The CDR3 is 12 residues long. Germline loops: CDR1 SGHAT, CDR2 FQNNGV. The CDR3 DNA, read in part, is TGTGCCAGCGGGCCCCAGGGAGGCATT. It yields the protein CASGPQGGI. The entire CDR3 protein reads CASGPQGGIQYF.

Remarks on this clone: The missing CDR3 end, 3 residues past where the read stops, is filled in from the germline J gene. This chain connects TRBV20-1 to TRBJ2-1; D assignment may be TRBD1 or TRBD2 (5 bases each). Germline-derived CDR1 and CDR2 are DFQATT and SNEGSKA (reference sequence). The CDR3 runs 12 residues. The V end lost 1 base, the J end lost 5 bases, and 6 bases lay between the germline ends. The sequenced part of the CDR3 DNA is TGCAGTGCTAGAGGAGGGGACAATGAG. It codes for CSARGGDNE. The complete CDR3 protein is CSARGGDNEQFF.

About this clone: With the read ending 3 residues before the CDR3 end, the germline J gene is used to fill in that end. The V and J genes are TRBV6-1 and TRBJ1-5; D perhaps matches TRBD1 (6 bases). The V end was cut by 1 base, the J end by 6 bases, with 10 bases between. The CDR3 extends over 14 amino acids. Germline loops: CDR1 MNHNS, CDR2 SASEGT. The CDR3 protein is CASSEGGQIQPQHF. The CDR3 DNA, read in part, is TGTGCCAGCAGTGAAGGTGGACAGATTCAGCCC.

To note about this clone: The DNA ends 3 residues before the CDR3 does, and the rest of the CDR3 is filled in from the germline J gene. This chain joins TRBV7-3 and TRBJ1-1; D possibly corresponds to TRBD1 (5 bases). Trimming took off 4 bases at V and 5 bases at J, with 14 bases between the two ends. Germline CDR1 is SGHTA and CDR2 is FQGTGA. This CDR3 comprises 14 residues. The CDR3 here is CASSSDAGETEAFF. Partial CDR3 DNA: TGTGCCAGCAGCTCCGACGCGGGGGAGACTGAA.

As concerns this clone: The read terminates 3 residues ahead of where the CDR3 ends, so the germline J gene completes it. The chain uses TRBV14 and TRBJ2-5; 14 bases are shared with TRBD2. This CDR3 is built from 19 residues. Germline V gene lookup returns CDR1 SGHDN and CDR2 FVKESK. V shed 5 bases, J shed 2 bases, and the junction held 13 bases outside the gene matches. The sequenced part of the CDR3 DNA is TGTGCCAGCAGCACCCGGACTAGCGGGAGGCACTCCGCTCAAGAGACC. Its protein is CASSTRTSGRHSAQET. The whole CDR3 protein reads CASSTRTSGRHSAQETQYF.

As to this clone: The read ends 3 residues shy of where the CDR3 ends; the end is completed using the germline J gene. The chain employs TRBV20-1 and TRBJ2-1; 9 bases agree with TRBD1. CDR3 length: 12 amino acids. V lost 5 bases and J lost 6; bases outside the gene matches: 2. Germline CDR1 DFQATT, CDR2 SNEGSKA (reference sequence). The CDR3 DNA, read in part, is TGCAGTGCTGGGACAGGGTCCAATGAG. Encoded protein: CSAGTGSNE. The entire CDR3 is CSAGTGSNEQFF.

Concerning this clone: Sequencing ends 3 residues short of the CDR3 end; the germline J gene provides the rest. This rearrangement joins TRBV5-1 to TRBJ2-5, with D possibly TRBD1 on 5 matching bases. There are 14 residues in the CDR3. Germline loops: CDR1 SGHRS, CDR2 YFSETQ. V dropped 2 bases and J dropped 5 bases, with 13 bases sitting between them. The part of the CDR3 DNA that was read is TGCGCCAGCAGCTTTAGGGGAAGTGGTGAGACC. It codes for CASSFRGSGET. The CDR3 in its entirety is CASSFRGSGETQYF.

Turning to this clone: The read ends 3 residues early relative to the CDR3; the germline J gene fills the gap. The gene calls are TRBV30 and TRBJ2-2; a possible D gene is TRBD1 (6 bases). Germline V gene lookup returns CDR1 GTSNPN and CDR2 SVGIG (reference sequence). Trimming pared 0 bases from V and 6 bases from J, leaving 8 bases between. This CDR3 has 13 amino acids. CDR3 DNA, as far as it was read: TGTGCCTGGAGTGTCTGGGGGCCCGGGGAG. Translated, it gives CAWSVWGPGE. The complete CDR3 protein is CAWSVWGPGELFF.

With regard to this clone: The read stops 3 residues short of the end of the CDR3; the missing end is completed from the germline J gene. The chain carries TRBV9 and TRBJ2-7; 13 bases are a match to TRBD2. This CDR3 comprises 15 residues. Germline V lookup: CDR1 SGDLS, CDR2 YYNGEE. V shed 4 bases and J 0 bases; nucleotides not matched to a gene: 1. CDR3 loop: CASSRTSGSSYEQYF. The CDR3 bases that were read are TGTGCCAGCAGCCGGACTAGCGGGAGCTCCTACGAG. The full variable domain, completed using reference TRBV9 and TRBJ2-7, is DSGVTQTPKHLITATGQRVTLRCSPRSGDLSVYWYQQSLDQGLQFLIQYYNGEERAKGNILERFSAQQFPDLHSELNLSSLELGDSALYFCASSRTSGSSYEQYFGPGTRLTVT.

Concerning this clone itself: Read coverage stops 3 residues before the CDR3 terminus; the germline J gene supplies the remainder. The chain is built from TRBV30 and TRBJ2-3; a weak D match, TRBD2 (6 bases). Germline CDR1 reads GTSNPN; CDR2 reads SVGIG (reference sequence). Trimming took off 4 bases at V and 2 bases at J, with 10 bases between the two ends. The CDR3 is 13 amino acids. The CDR3 reads CAWNWRDTDTQYF. Incomplete CDR3 DNA: TGTGCCTGGAATTGGCGGGACACAGATACG.

In regard to this clone: Read sequence stops 3 residues before the CDR3 end, and the germline J gene provides the missing end. The rearrangement uses TRBV7-9 and TRBJ1-2, with unresolved D. CDR3 length equals 11 residues. Trimming left V 6 bases short and J 6 bases short, with 8 bases between. Germline loops: CDR1 SEHNR, CDR2 FQNEAQ (reference sequence). CDR3 residues: CASSLIDGYTF. CDR3 DNA, as far as it was read: TGTGCCAGCAGTCTCATAGATGGC.

Concerning this clone itself: At one end the junction does not follow the germline gene, possibly because of a read error. Read data end 3 residues before the CDR3 end; the end is taken from the germline J gene. This chain links TRBV4-2 with TRBJ1-3; 11 bases map to TRBD1. The germline CDR1 and CDR2 sequences are LGHNA and YNFKEQ. CDR3 length equals 15 residues. This chain's CDR3 is CASSQEGTGGDTIYF. The part of the CDR3 DNA that was read is TGCGCCAGCAGCCAAGAAGGGACAGGGGGGGACACC.

In the case of this clone: The read is 3 residues too short to cover the CDR3 end, so that end is filled in from the germline J gene. The chain carries TRBV7-2 and TRBJ1-2, with D possibly being TRBD1 (6 bases). This CDR3 has 13 amino acids. CDR1 SGHTA and CDR2 FQGNSA come from the germline V gene. Trimming left V 5 bases short and J 7 bases short, with 14 bases between. The sequenced part of the CDR3 DNA is TGTGCCAGCAGCCCTAGGGGGATAGGTGGC. It yields the protein CASSPRGIGG. The full CDR3 protein reads CASSPRGIGGYTF.

With regard to this clone: From the germline J gene comes the end of the CDR3, since the read stops 3 residues before it. V and J are TRBV19 and TRBJ1-4; possible D gene TRBD1, 5 bases. The CDR3 runs to 15 residues. With 5 bases removed from V and 5 bases from J, the gap between germline ends came to 15 bases. Germline V lookup: CDR1 LNHDA, CDR2 SQIVND (reference sequence). The DNA read from the CDR3 is TGTGCCAGTAGTGCCAGGGACTTCCGGAATGAAAAA. It yields the protein CASSARDFRNEK. The entire CDR3 protein is CASSARDFRNEKLFF.

About this clone: Sequencing ends 3 residues short of the CDR3 end; the germline J gene provides the rest. The V and J genes are TRBV19 and TRBJ2-5, with a weak D call TRBD1 (6 bases). CDR3 length: 16 residues. Trimming took 4 bases from V and 5 from J, leaving 20 bases between them. CDR1 is LNHDA and CDR2 is SQIVND in the germline V gene (reference sequence). This chain's CDR3 is CASSTGREGGVETQYF. CDR3 DNA, as far as it was read: TGTGCCAGTAGTACCGGCCGCGAAGGGGGTGTGGAGACC. Filled out from reference TRBV19 and TRBJ2-5, the complete variable domain reads DGGITQSPKYLFRKEGQNVTLSCEQNLNHDAMYWYRQDPGQGLRLIYYSQIVNDFQKGDIAEGYSVSREKKESFPLTVTSAQKNPTAFYLCASSTGREGGVETQYFGPGTRLLVL.

In the case of this clone: The read stops 3 residues short of the end of the CDR3; the missing end is completed from the germline J gene. V and J are TRBV18 and TRBJ2-1; possibly TRBD2 for D (6 bases). CDR3 length equals 17 residues. Germline V lookup: CDR1 KGHSH, CDR2 LQKENI. V was trimmed by 8 bases and J by 0 bases, leaving 20 bases between them. CDR3 in amino acids: CASPEEGSYSSYNEQFF. The DNA read from the CDR3 is TGTGCCAGCCCAGAGGAGGGTTCGTACAGCTCCTACAATGAG.

For this clone: The read finishes 3 residues shy of the CDR3 end, and the germline J gene is used to complete it. The chain links TRBV19 to TRBJ1-2, with D maybe TRBD1 (5 bases). V shed 2 bases and J shed 4 bases, with 5 bases lying between them. The CDR3 length is 12 residues. Germline loops: CDR1 LNHDA, CDR2 SQIVND (reference sequence). Partial CDR3 DNA: TGTGCCAGTAGTATAAGGGGCTATGGC. Its translation is CASSIRGYG. The CDR3 in its entirety is CASSIRGYGYTF. Full variable domain (rest looked up from reference TRBV19 and TRBJ1-2): DGGITQSPKYLFRKEGQNVTLSCEQNLNHDAMYWYRQDPGQGLRLIYYSQIVNDFQKGDIAEGYSVSREKKESFPLTVTSAQKNPTAFYLCASSIRGYGYTFGSGTRLTVV.

In the case of this clone: The CDR3 is cut off 3 residues early in the read; its end comes from the germline J gene. The chain links TRBV18 to TRBJ1-2; D possibly corresponds to TRBD1 (6 bases). Germline V gene lookup returns CDR1 KGHSH and CDR2 LQKENI. This CDR3 contains 13 residues. The covered CDR3 bases are TGTGCCAGCTCAGCGGGACAAAAAAACATC. This gives the protein CASSAGQKNI. The whole CDR3 region reads CASSAGQKNIYTF.

On this clone: The DNA ends 3 residues before the CDR3 does, and the rest of the CDR3 is filled in from the germline J gene. The chain is built from TRBV16 and TRBJ1-5; TRBD1 matches at 9 bases. From germline, CDR1 is KGHSY and CDR2 FQNENV. CDR3 size: 14 residues. The part of the CDR3 DNA that was read is TGTGCCAGCAGCCAACGGGACAGGGAAGATCCC. Translation gives CASSQRDREDP. The entire CDR3 reads CASSQRDREDPQHF.

Comments on this clone: The read terminates 3 residues before the CDR3 end, so the remaining end is supplied by the germline J gene. This sequence joins TRBV20-1 and TRBJ1-1; D is uncertain. Germline CDR1 DFQATT, CDR2 SNEGSKA (reference sequence). Deletions cut 6 bases from V and 0 bases from J, with 17 bases between. The CDR3 is 15 residues long. The sequenced CDR3 bases are TGCAGTGCGAATGATCCTGGGCCCATGAACACTGAA. Its protein product is CSANDPGPMNTE. The CDR3 in full is CSANDPGPMNTEAFF.

Notes on this clone: The CDR3 end is not reached by the read, which stops 3 residues before it; the germline J gene fills it in. The V call is TRBV5-1, the J call TRBJ2-3, with 13 positions matching TRBD2. V lost 4 bases, J lost 3 bases, and 17 bases stayed unmatched. Germline CDR1 SGHRS, CDR2 YFSETQ. CDR3 size: 20 residues. CDR3 loop: CASSAGQGTSGRAETDTQYF. The sequenced part of the CDR3 DNA is TGCGCCAGCAGCGCGGGACAGGGAACTAGCGGGAGGGCCGAGACAGATACG.